The 20 T cell receptor beta chains listed next were all sequenced from one sample in a study of blood T cell repertoires in COVID-19. The protocol was immunoSEQ multiplex PCR, while the TCRdb copy is restricted to in-frame clones and leaves out a portion. The sample lists 410,000 or so clones; around 89% were seen once. Sequencing was carried out using peripheral blood. The receptors here all came from a woman between 35 and 50 years old with COVID-19, enrolled during active disease.

This chain links TRBV15 with TRBJ1-4, with D perhaps TRBD1 (6 bases). The ends were cut back, 3 bases at V and 7 bases at J, with 15 bases in the middle. Germline-derived CDR1 and CDR2 are LNHNV and YYDKDF (reference sequence). The CDR3 consists of 15 residues. CDR3 residues: CATSRSTGGSEKLFF. The CDR3 DNA follows: TGTGCCACCAGCAGGTCGACAGGCGGCAGTGAAAAACTGTTTTTT.

This rearrangement joins TRBV19 to TRBJ2-7; 11 positions match TRBD2. This CDR3 contains 17 residues. V lost 3 bases to trimming and J lost 1 base; unmatched junction nucleotides: 8. Germline CDR1 reads LNHDA; CDR2 reads SQIVND (reference sequence). CDR3 coding DNA: TGTGCCAGTAGTATTCTTACTAGCGGGAGCTCTTCCTACGAGCAGTACTTC. It translates to CASSILTSGSSSYEQYF.

This clone was seen a single time. The chain uses TRBV7-9 and TRBJ1-1; TRBD1 is a possible D gene (5 bases). V lost 5 bases and J lost 1, with 14 bases in between. The CDR3 has 15 residues. Germline V CDR1 and CDR2: SEHNR, FQNEAQ (reference sequence). The CDR3 loop is CASSQVGRENTEAFF. The CDR3 nucleotides read TGTGCCAGCAGCCAAGTGGGCAGGGAGAACACTGAAGCTTTCTTT. Looking up the rest from reference TRBV7-9 and TRBJ1-1 gives the full variable domain: DTGVSQNPRHKITKRGQNVTFRCDPISEHNRLYWYRQTLGQGPEFLTYFQNEAQLEKSRLLSDRFSAERPKGSFSTLEIQRTEQGDSAMYLCASSQVGRENTEAFFGQGTRLTVV.

This chain uses TRBV7-9 with TRBJ2-7; D may be TRBD1 (5 bases). Trimming removed 6 bases at V and 8 bases at J, with 11 bases between. In germline, CDR1 is SEHNR, CDR2 FQNEAQ (reference sequence). The CDR3 covers 11 residues. CDR3 nucleotides: TGTGCCAGCAGTTCTCCAGGGCAGCAGTACTTC. Protein product: CASSSPGQQYF.

To note about this clone: Different DNA sequences within this sample yield the same CDR3. The rearrangement uses TRBV6-6 and TRBJ1-2, with 7 nucleotides matching TRBD1. The CDR3 runs to 13 residues. Germline V lookup: CDR1 MNHNY, CDR2 SVGAGI (reference sequence). Unmatched junction bases numbered 6, after V lost 6 bases and J lost 5 bases. The DNA for the CDR3 is TGTGCCAGCAGCCCCGACAGGGCTTATGGCTACACCTTC. Protein sequence: CASSPDRAYGYTF.

The rearrangement uses TRBV25-1 and TRBJ1-2, with TRBD1 matching over 9 bases. The CDR3 loop spans 17 amino acids. In germline, CDR1 is MGHDK, CDR2 SYGVNS. V lost 3 bases, J lost 4 bases, and 12 bases stayed unmatched. DNA for the CDR3: TGTGCCAGCAGTGACGGAGGGGGACAGGGATACCTCTATGGCTACACCTTC. Translating gives CASSDGGGQGYLYGYTF.

This clone was seen just once. The chain employs TRBV12-5 and TRBJ2-3; the match to TRBD2 covers 9 bases. Germline lookup yields CDR1 LGHNT and CDR2 FRNRAP. With 1 base clipped from V and 2 bases from J, the junction kept 4 bases outside the gene matches. The CDR3 length is 16 residues. The chain's CDR3 is CASGLGSGGLTDTQYF. CDR3 nucleotides: TGTGCTAGTGGTTTGGGTAGCGGGGGACTCACAGATACGCAGTATTTT.

The V and J genes are TRBV2 and TRBJ1-5; D remains ambiguous. The CDR3 is 14 amino acids. Trimming left V 8 bases short and J 0 bases short, with 11 bases between. CDR1 is SNHLY and CDR2 is FYNNEI in the germline V gene. The CDR3 spells CASSGANSNQPQHF. The CDR3 DNA follows: TGTGCCAGCTCTGGAGCTAATAGCAATCAGCCCCAGCATTTT.

The chain carries TRBV4-1 and TRBJ2-7; D uncertain. Trimming took 1 base from V and 3 from J, leaving 13 bases between them. CDR1 MGHRA and CDR2 YSYEKL come from the germline V gene. This CDR3 has 15 residues. The CDR3 sequence: CASSQGLSAVYEQYF. The CDR3 nucleotides read TGCGCCAGCAGCCAAGGTCTCAGTGCCGTCTACGAGCAGTACTTC.

The gene calls are TRBV6-2 or TRBV6-3 and TRBJ2-3; 11 nucleotides agree with TRBD2. The CDR3 spans 17 residues. With V trimmed by 5 bases and J by 2 bases, 9 bases remained unmatched. From germline, CDR1 is MNHEY and CDR2 SVGEGT. The CDR3 loop is CASSDRLAGKATDTQYF. As DNA, the CDR3 is TGTGCCAGCAGTGACCGACTAGCGGGGAAAGCCACAGATACGCAGTATTTT.

The V call is TRBV19, the J call TRBJ2-7; tentative D call: TRBD1 (5 bases). The germline V and J ends were trimmed by 4 bases and 4 bases, with 11 bases remaining between them. The CDR3 consists of 13 residues. From germline, CDR1 is LNHDA and CDR2 SQIVND (reference sequence). CDR3 in amino acids: CASSKTGIYEQYF. CDR3 nucleotides: TGTGCCAGTAGTAAAACAGGAATATACGAGCAGTACTTC.

The V gene is TRBV5-4, the J gene TRBJ1-5, with D tentatively TRBD1 (6 bases). Germline V gene sequence: CDR1 SGHNT, CDR2 YYREEE (reference sequence). Deletions cut 4 bases from V and 4 bases from J, with 12 bases between. The CDR3 has 14 residues. The CDR3 DNA reads TGTGCCAGCAGCCTGGCAGGGGTTAATCAGCCCCAGCATTTT. Protein: CASSLAGVNQPQHF.

Of note for this clone: Sequence at one end of the junction differs from germline and may be a read error. J is TRBJ2-7 and V is TRBV27; 8 bases are shared with TRBD2. Germline CDR1 and CDR2: MNHEY and SMNVEV (reference sequence). The CDR3 loop spans 12 amino acids. The CDR3: CASSRIQRGRRF. CDR3 bases: TGTGCCAGCAGTAGAATCCAGCGGGGGAGGCGCTTC.

Concerning this clone: Other DNA sequences of this sample code for an identical CDR3. The gene calls are TRBV2 and TRBJ1-5; TRBD1 aligns across 7 bases. This CDR3 has 13 amino acids. The ends lost 5 bases at V and 4 bases at J; junction bases unmatched: 2. Germline V gene data show CDR1 as SNHLY and CDR2 as FYNNEI. CDR3 bases: TGTGCCAGCAGTCCGACAGGGAATCAGCCCCAGCATTTT. It translates to CASSPTGNQPQHF.

This clone was picked up a small number of times. The J gene is TRBJ2-5, the V gene TRBV12-3 or TRBV12-4; tentatively, D is TRBD1 (6 bases). CDR3 length: 13 residues. Trimming took off 6 bases at V and 5 bases at J, with 13 bases between the two ends. The CDR3 sequence is CASRTTGSETQYF. The CDR3 region has the DNA TGTGCCAGCAGGACTACAGGGTCGGAGACCCAGTACTTC.

Concerning this clone itself: Other nucleotide sequences in the sample specify the same CDR3. The chain recombines TRBV27 with TRBJ2-1; no definite D call. Trimming removed 3 bases at V and 4 bases at J, with 7 bases between. Germline V gives CDR1 MNHEY, CDR2 SMNVEV (reference sequence). The CDR3 loop spans 13 amino acids. CDR3 protein: CASSFGLYNEQFF. The CDR3 DNA follows: TGTGCCAGCAGTTTTGGGCTTTACAATGAGCAGTTCTTC.

The chain carries TRBV9 and TRBJ1-2; 7 nucleotides align to TRBD1. Losses at the gene ends were 4 bases for V and 8 bases for J; bases not matched to a gene: 2. Germline lookup yields CDR1 SGDLS and CDR2 YYNGEE. This CDR3 is built from 11 residues. CDR3 sequence reads: CASSTGVGYTF. The CDR3 DNA follows: TGTGCCAGCAGCACAGGGGTCGGCTACACCTTC.

This rearrangement joins TRBV7-2 to TRBJ1-5, with TRBD1 matching 11 bases. The V and J ends lost 3 bases and 5 bases, in that order; junction bases with no gene match: 3. Germline V gene lookup returns CDR1 SGHTA and CDR2 FQGNSA. There are 15 residues in the CDR3. As DNA, the CDR3 is TGTGCCAGCAGCTTTGGGGACAGGGGGTATCAGCCCCAGCATTTT. Amino acids: CASSFGDRGYQPQHF.

This clone was found once. The CDR3 bases are TGTGCCAGCACCGAGGGTTACGAGCAGTACTTC. As protein: CASTEGYEQYF. The V gene is TRBV28, the J gene TRBJ2-7; a weak D match, TRBD2 (5 bases). V gave up 7 bases and J gave up 4 bases, with 8 bases separating them. Germline values: CDR1 MDHEN, CDR2 SYDVKM. This CDR3 contains 11 residues.

This rearrangement joins TRBV4-1 to TRBJ2-7, with D possibly being TRBD2 (6 bases). This CDR3 comprises 15 residues. Trimming stripped 0 bases from V and 4 bases from J, with 13 bases between. Looked up from germline, CDR1 is MGHRA and CDR2 is YSYEKL. CDR3: CASSQDPGGIYEQYF. The CDR3, as DNA: TGCGCCAGCAGCCAAGATCCGGGCGGGATATACGAGCAGTACTTC.